Below, 15 T cell receptor beta chains from the same sample are listed, as sequenced in a study of T cells in Graves' hyperthyroidism and ophthalmopathy. Regions amplified from RNA transcripts were the TCR beta CDR3 regions. During a first-round RT-PCR of the TCR CDR3, the HTBI primer set was used. TCRdb re-called the multiplex PCR reads through MiXCR, storing one row per CDR3 protein. The table records approximately 640,000 distinct CDR3 sequences, about 45% of them present only once. What was sequenced was peripheral blood or thyroid tissue (not recorded which). These receptors were taken from an adult man with Graves' disease, either hyperthyroidism or ophthalmopathy (not recorded which).

This clonotype was picked up many times. The chain uses TRBV7-9 and TRBJ1-3; D remains ambiguous. Germline V gene data show CDR1 as SEHNR and CDR2 as FQNEAQ (reference sequence). Trimming took 5 bases from V and 4 from J, leaving 12 bases between them. CDR3 length: 14 amino acids. In DNA, the CDR3 is TGTGCCAGCAGCCTTCGGACGTACGGAAACACCATATATTTT. Its protein product is CASSLRTYGNTIYF.

In nucleotides, the CDR3 is TGCAGCGTCCCCGGGGACACCCTCCACTTT. This sequence encodes CSVPGDTLHF. The chain links TRBV29-1 to TRBJ1-6, with D perhaps matching TRBD1 (6 bases). The length of the CDR3 is 10 residues. Germline values: CDR1 SQVTM, CDR2 ANQGSEA. V was pared by 6 bases and J by 14 bases, with 11 bases between.

V usage is TRBV7-1 and J usage is TRBJ1-1; D call uncertain. TRBV7-1 is an open reading frame, and its role is uncertain. The V gene lost 5 bases and the J gene lost 3 bases, with 13 bases spanning the gap. This CDR3 spans 14 amino acids. CDR3 amino acids: CASSSAGTDTEAFF. CDR3 coding DNA: TGTGCCAGCAGCAGTGCGGGTACGGACACTGAAGCTTTCTTT.

As regards this clonotype: A read error may be the cause here, since a much bigger clone is one base away. The V call is TRBV10-3, the J call TRBJ1-5; D gene ambiguous. This CDR3 region has 12 residues. Per germline, CDR1 ENHRY and CDR2 SYGVKD. CDR3 sequence: CASSGSESTQHF. The CDR3 DNA sequence: TGTGCCAGCAGTGGATCCGAATCCACCCAGCATTTT.

This clonotype was recorded many times. V and J are TRBV10-3 and TRBJ1-1, with TRBD1 matching 8 bases. The CDR3 spans 17 residues. The V gene's germline CDR1 is ENHRY and CDR2 SYGVKD. Trimming at V came to 0 bases and at J to 0 bases, leaving 6 bases not matched to a gene. CDR3 nucleotides: TGTGCCATCAGTGAGTCCAGGGGGCTGTCCTTGAACACTGAAGCTTTCTTT. Its protein is CAISESRGLSLNTEAFF.

The J gene is TRBJ2-7, the V gene TRBV7-9; D could derive from TRBD1 or TRBD2 (5 bases each). The CDR3 has 18 residues. Germline V gene sequence: CDR1 SEHNR, CDR2 FQNEAQ (reference sequence). V was pared by 1 base and J by 6 bases, with 25 bases between. The CDR3 here is CASSLVRGKQVGTCEQYF. The CDR3 DNA reads as TGTGCCAGCAGCTTAGTTAGAGGCAAACAGGTGGGGACCTGCGAGCAGTACTTC.

The V and J genes are TRBV5-1 and TRBJ2-5, with D uncertain. CDR3 size: 15 residues. Germline V gene lookup returns CDR1 SGHRS and CDR2 YFSETQ. V was pared by 4 bases and J by 5 bases, with 18 bases between. CDR3 protein: CASSPVDPHKETQYF. The CDR3 DNA reads TGCGCCAGCAGCCCGGTGGACCCCCACAAGGAGACCCAGTACTTC.

This clonotype showed up just once. The chain uses TRBV19 and TRBJ1-1, with unresolved D. CDR3 length equals 13 residues. CDR1 is LNHDA, CDR2 SQIVND, per germline (reference sequence). Trimming stripped 6 bases from V and 10 bases from J, with 18 bases between. CDR3 sequence (DNA): TGTGCCAGTAGAGCTAGCGGGATCGGTTCAGCTTTCTTT. Protein product: CASRASGIGSAFF.

V gene TRBV5-1 combines with J gene TRBJ1-1, with 7 bases aligning to TRBD1. V shed 1 base, J shed 10 bases, and the junction held 10 bases outside the gene matches. CDR1 and CDR2 from the germline V gene are SGHRS and YFSETQ. The length of the CDR3 is 14 residues. CDR3 amino acids: CASSLSLEGAGAFF. In nucleotides, the CDR3 is TGCGCCAGCAGCTTGTCTCTAGAGGGGGCCGGAGCTTTCTTT.

V and J are TRBV19 and TRBJ1-6; no definite D call. CDR1 LNHDA and CDR2 SQIVND come from the germline V gene (reference sequence). The CDR3 has 18 residues. V was shortened by 0 bases and J by 0 bases, with 12 bases between the two germline ends. For the CDR3, the DNA is TGTGCCAGTAGTATAGATCGCCGTGTCAGCTCCTATAATTCACCCCTCCACTTT. Amino acid sequence: CASSIDRRVSSYNSPLHF. Drawing the rest from reference TRBV19 and TRBJ1-6, the complete variable domain is DGGITQSPKYLFRKEGQNVTLSCEQNLNHDAMYWYRQDPGQGLRLIYYSQIVNDFQKGDIAEGYSVSREKKESFPLTVTSAQKNPTAFYLCASSIDRRVSSYNSPLHFGNGTRLTVT.

The chain couples TRBV2 to TRBJ1-1; perhaps TRBD1 as D (6 bases). Germline CDR1 and CDR2: SNHLY and FYNNEI. The CDR3 is made up of 15 amino acids. The V end lost 1 base, the J end lost 1 base, and 10 bases lay between the germline ends. The CDR3 DNA reads as TGTGCCAGCAGTGAAGTAAGGACAGAGAACACTGAAGCTTTCTTT. The encoded protein is CASSEVRTENTEAFF.

The chain recombines TRBV7-1 with TRBJ1-1, with D tentatively TRBD1 (5 bases). TRBV7-1 is known as an ORF, though its function is uncertain. V lost 6 bases and J lost 4, with 12 bases in between. The CDR3 contains 13 residues. The CDR3 nucleotides read TGTGCCAGCAGTCAGGTGGGGGTCACTGAAGCTTTCTTT. Residues: CASSQVGVTEAFF.

The chain has TRBV7-6 and TRBJ2-5; 9 nucleotides match TRBD1. CDR3 length equals 14 residues. In germline, CDR1 is SGHVS, CDR2 FNYEAQ. After removal of 8 bases from V and 4 bases from J, the junction contained 8 bases not matched to a gene. The CDR3 sequence is CASAQGQGSETQYF. CDR3 coding DNA: TGTGCCAGCGCGCAGGGACAGGGATCAGAGACCCAGTACTTC.

CDR3 amino acids: CASSPLDRGRNYGYTF. In nucleotides, the CDR3 is TGTGCCAGCAGCCCATTGGACAGGGGGCGCAACTATGGCTACACCTTC. The chain employs TRBV14 and TRBJ1-2; the match to TRBD1 covers 11 bases. This CDR3 contains 16 residues. V shed 4 bases and J 2 bases; nucleotides not matched to a gene: 6. CDR1 SGHDN and CDR2 FVKESK come from the germline V gene.

This clonotype was picked up many times. The chain joins TRBV20-1 to TRBJ2-7; D call uncertain. V dropped 0 bases and J dropped 2 bases, with 11 bases sitting between them. CDR1 and CDR2 from the germline V gene are DFQATT and SNEGSKA (reference sequence). CDR3 size: 14 residues. CDR3 DNA: TGCAGTGCTAGAGAAGGCTGGAACCCCTACGAGCAGTACTTC. Amino acids: CSAREGWNPYEQYF.